The 24 T cell receptor beta chains below come from one sample, sequenced in a study of tumour-infiltrating T cells in Burkitt lymphoma. Clones were sequenced by immunoSEQ multiplex PCR, and TCRdb holds only the in-frame ones, with some missing. The sample yields around 17,000 clones, 70% to 80% seen once. The sequenced sample was tumor tissue. These receptors were collected from a human donor with diffuse large B-cell lymphoma.

The chain carries TRBV5-1 and TRBJ2-7; D may be TRBD1 or TRBD2 (6 bases each). The CDR3 has 16 residues. V shed 0 bases and J shed 1 base, with 14 bases lying between them. Germline V gene lookup returns CDR1 SGHRS and CDR2 YFSETQ. The CDR3 region has the DNA TGCGCCAGCAGCTTGGAGTTTCCGGGGGCATCCTACGAGCAGTACTTC. Protein product: CASSLEFPGASYEQYF.

The CDR3 sequence: CASSWGSLTTNEKLFF. The CDR3 DNA reads TGTGCCAGCAGTTGGGGATCCCTGACAACTAATGAAAAACTGTTTTTT. The chain recombines TRBV6-6 with TRBJ1-4; D uncertain. Germline assignment: CDR1 MNHNY and CDR2 SVGAGI (reference sequence). The CDR3 has 16 amino acids. V lost 4 bases to trimming and J lost 0 bases, with 12 bases between them.

The J gene is TRBJ1-1, the V gene TRBV4-2, with TRBD1 as a possible D gene (5 bases). The CDR3 contains 15 residues. Germline assignment: CDR1 LGHNA and CDR2 YNFKEQ. Trimming shortened V by 0 bases and J by 3 bases, and 11 bases separated the two germline ends. CDR3 DNA: TGTGCCAGCAGCCAAGAAACCCGGGGGGACACTGAAGCTTTCTTT. Translating gives CASSQETRGDTEAFF.

On this clone: Other DNA sequences in this specimen translate into the identical CDR3. This chain uses TRBV15 with TRBJ2-7, with 12 bases fitting TRBD2. The germline CDR1 and CDR2 sequences are LNHNV and YYDKDF (reference sequence). The CDR3 has 14 amino acids. Trimming cost V 4 bases and J 5 bases; bases outside gene matches: 3. Here the CDR3 reads CATSTSGGADEQYF. In DNA form, the CDR3 reads TGTGCCACCAGCACTAGCGGGGGGGCCGACGAGCAGTACTTC.

V is TRBV18 and J is TRBJ2-1; TRBD1 agrees at 7 bases. Trimming took 5 bases from V and 9 from J; bases not matched to a gene: 10. The CDR3 extends over 14 amino acids. Germline values: CDR1 KGHSH, CDR2 LQKENI. CDR3 in amino acids: CASSGTGAIGEQFF. The DNA for the CDR3 is TGTGCCAGCTCAGGTACAGGGGCAATTGGTGAGCAGTTCTTC. Full variable domain (missing parts from reference TRBV18 and TRBJ2-1): NAGVMQNPRHLVRRRGQEARLRCSPMKGHSHVYWYRQLPEEGLKFMVYLQKENIIDESGMPKERFSAEFPKEGPSILRIQQVVRGDSAAYFCASSGTGAIGEQFFGPGTRLTVL.

This clone has just one count. The chain employs TRBV27 and TRBJ1-5, with D unresolved. Germline V CDR1 and CDR2: MNHEY, SMNVEV (reference sequence). V lost 6 bases, J lost 9 bases, and 18 bases lay in between. There are 14 residues in the CDR3. The CDR3 loop is CASSPGELERPQHF. CDR3 sequence (DNA): TGTGCCAGCAGCCCAGGTGAACTAGAGAGGCCCCAGCATTTT.

This chain connects TRBV7-2 to TRBJ2-3; D might be TRBD1 or TRBD2, each matching 5 bases. Germline loops: CDR1 SGHTA, CDR2 FQGNSA. V was shortened by 1 base and J by 2 bases, with 10 bases between the two germline ends. The CDR3 extends over 15 amino acids. The CDR3 nucleotides read TGTGCCAGCAGCTTAGAAGGGACCTTCACAGATACGCAGTATTTT. Its protein product is CASSLEGTFTDTQYF.

V usage is TRBV5-1 and J usage is TRBJ2-7; D might be TRBD2 (6 bases). The CDR3 runs 15 residues. V shed 0 bases and J shed 4 bases, with 14 bases lying between them. Germline V gene data show CDR1 as SGHRS and CDR2 as YFSETQ. CDR3 in amino acids: CASSLGAGSQYEQYF. The CDR3 nucleotides are TGCGCCAGCAGCTTGGGTGCGGGGTCACAGTACGAGCAGTACTTC. Complete variable domain (other parts from reference TRBV5-1 and TRBJ2-7): KAGVTQTPRYLIKTRGQQVTLSCSPISGHRSVSWYQQTPGQGLQFLFEYFSETQRNKGNFPGRFSGRQFSNSRSEMNVSTLELGDSALYLCASSLGAGSQYEQYFGPGTRLTVT.

The J gene is TRBJ1-3, the V gene TRBV5-8; TRBD1 might be the D (5 bases). Germline V lookup: CDR1 SGHTS, CDR2 YDEGEE. This CDR3 spans 16 amino acids. Between the trimmed V and J ends, which lost 4 bases and 0 bases, there was a span of 14 bases. Here the CDR3 DNA reads TGTGCCAGCAGCCCCTTCGGGACGGACTCTGGAAACACCATATATTTT. Residues: CASSPFGTDSGNTIYF.

This clone was seen only once. The chain couples TRBV4-3 to TRBJ1-1; D is unclear. CDR3 length equals 14 residues. Germline CDR1 is LGHNA and CDR2 is YSLEER. Trimming cost V 1 base and J 4 bases, with 10 bases left between them. Here the CDR3 DNA reads TGCGCCAGCAGCCAAGGACACCCGGGCACTGAAGCTTTCTTT. Amino acids: CASSQGHPGTEAFF.

Concerning this clone itself: Its ends do not fully match the called genes, so a read error is possible. The chain combines TRBV6-1 with TRBJ2-1; D unclear. The CDR3 is made up of 13 amino acids. CDR1 and CDR2 (germline): MNHNS, SASEGT. Here the CDR3 reads CASSENLAALVLF. In DNA form, the CDR3 reads TGTGCCAGCAGTGAAAACCTGGCGGCCCTGGTCCTCTTC.

This clone was counted only a few times. The chain links TRBV7-9 to TRBJ1-1, with 8 bases that match TRBD1. V dropped 5 bases and J dropped 1; count of bases not matched to a gene: 6. Germline V lookup: CDR1 SEHNR, CDR2 FQNEAQ (reference sequence). The CDR3 sequence is 15 residues long. The CDR3 loop is CASSPDREWNTEAFF. CDR3 DNA sequence: TGTGCCAGCAGCCCGGACAGGGAATGGAACACTGAAGCTTTCTTT.

This clone appeared a few times. V and J are TRBV7-6 and TRBJ2-3; 7 bases are shared with TRBD1. Losses at the gene ends were 3 bases for V and 3 bases for J; bases not matched to a gene: 9. This CDR3 comprises 16 residues. CDR1 is SGHVS, CDR2 FNYEAQ, per germline. The CDR3, as DNA: TGTGCCAGCAGCTTGGGGCCACCGGGACAGACAGATACGCAGTATTTT. Residues: CASSLGPPGQTDTQYF. The entire variable domain, with the rest obtained from reference TRBV7-6 and TRBJ2-3, is as follows: GAGVSQSPRYKVTKRGQDVALRCDPISGHVSLYWYRQALGQGPEFLTYFNYEAQQDKSGLPNDRFSAERPEGSISTLTIQRTEQRDSAMYRCASSLGPPGQTDTQYFGPGTRLTVL.

The J gene is TRBJ1-6, the V gene TRBV7-2, with D tentatively TRBD1 (5 bases). The CDR3 sequence is 15 residues long. V lost 10 bases and J 0 bases, leaving 13 bases between the germline ends. CDR1 SGHTA and CDR2 FQGNSA come from the germline V gene. CDR3 residues: CAIPTVSSYNSPLHF. The CDR3 nucleotides are TGTGCCATCCCGACAGTCAGCTCCTATAATTCACCCCTCCACTTT.

The rearrangement links TRBV9 to TRBJ2-7; the match to TRBD2 covers 9 bases. After removal of 2 bases from V and 1 base from J, the junction contained 1 base not matched to a gene. Germline V lookup: CDR1 SGDLS, CDR2 YYNGEE. The CDR3 has 14 residues. Written as DNA, the CDR3 is TGTGCCAGCAGCGTCCTAGCGGGGTCCTACGAGCAGTACTTC. Protein sequence: CASSVLAGSYEQYF.

To note about this clone: The junction shows a germline mismatch at one end, possibly a read error. The rearrangement uses TRBV19 and TRBJ1-1, with TRBD1 matching 8 bases. Germline V gene data show CDR1 as LNHDA and CDR2 as SQIVND (reference sequence). The CDR3 contains 14 residues. The CDR3, as DNA: TGTGCCAGTAGTATCGCCATTAACAACGACAGGGGTGACTTT. It specifies CASSIAINNDRGDF.

This chain uses TRBV29-1 with TRBJ2-2; no definite D call. Trimming took off 1 base at V and 7 bases at J, with 7 bases between the two ends. CDR1 SQVTM and CDR2 ANQGSEA come from the germline V gene. This CDR3 is 12 amino acids long. DNA for the CDR3: TGCAGCGTTGAAGTTGTTTACGGGGAGCTGTTTTTT. Translated: CSVEVVYGELFF.

The chain combines TRBV6-1 with TRBJ2-2, with 8 bases identical to TRBD1. J lost 2 bases, V lost 5 bases, and 4 bases had no gene match. The CDR3 has 15 residues. The germline V gene encodes CDR1 MNHNS and CDR2 SASEGT. The CDR3 here is CASSRQGLNTGELFF. CDR3 nucleotides: TGTGCCAGCAGTCGACAGGGGCTCAACACCGGGGAGCTGTTTTTT.

The chain links TRBV4-3 to TRBJ1-3, with D maybe TRBD1 (5 bases). Germline V lookup: CDR1 LGHNA, CDR2 YSLEER. Trimming took off 0 bases at V and 0 bases at J, with 12 bases between the two ends. This CDR3 spans 17 amino acids. The CDR3 sequence: CASSQDRAGFSGNTIYF. In DNA, the CDR3 is TGCGCCAGCAGCCAAGACAGGGCAGGCTTCTCTGGAAACACCATATATTTT.

The chain carries TRBV9 and TRBJ2-1, with 7 bases that match TRBD2. Germline loops: CDR1 SGDLS, CDR2 YYNGEE. This CDR3 contains 15 residues. V lost 4 bases and J lost 0; bases outside the gene matches: 4. CDR3 loop: CASSPSGISYNEQFF. CDR3 nucleotides: TGTGCCAGCAGCCCCAGCGGGATCTCCTACAATGAGCAGTTCTTC.

The rearrangement links TRBV6-5 to TRBJ1-5; no definite D call. Germline loops: CDR1 MNHEY, CDR2 SVGAGI. The CDR3 runs 13 residues. Trimming took 6 bases from V and 1 from J, leaving 7 bases between them. The CDR3 loop reads CASSGVSNQPQHF. The DNA for the CDR3 is TGTGCCAGCAGCGGGGTGAGCAATCAGCCCCAGCATTTT.

This chain uses TRBV27 with TRBJ2-7; 9 bases match TRBD1. V trimming: 5 bases; J trimming: 3 bases; junction bases outside the gene matches: 8. In germline, CDR1 is MNHEY, CDR2 SMNVEV (reference sequence). The CDR3 has 15 amino acids. Written as DNA, the CDR3 is TGTGCCAGCAGTCCAACCGGGACAGGGAACTACGAGCAGTACTTC. Its protein product is CASSPTGTGNYEQYF.

V is TRBV27 and J is TRBJ2-2; D is possibly TRBD2 (5 bases). Germline values: CDR1 MNHEY, CDR2 SMNVEV (reference sequence). Trimming took 3 bases from V and 6 from J, leaving 20 bases between them. This CDR3 is built from 17 residues. The CDR3 spells CASSFPGRGSRAGELFF. Here the CDR3 DNA reads TGTGCCAGCAGTTTCCCTGGACGGGGTAGTCGGGCCGGGGAGCTGTTTTTT.

This chain uses TRBV6-5 with TRBJ2-1; D is possibly TRBD1 (5 bases). This CDR3 is built from 11 residues. Looked up from germline, CDR1 is MNHEY and CDR2 is SVGAGI. V lost 8 bases to trimming and J lost 6 bases, with 8 bases between them. For the CDR3, the DNA is TGTGCCAGCTTTGGGGCCAATGAGCAGTTCTTC. It translates to CASFGANEQFF.